The T cell receptor beta chain described here comes from a study of shared clonotypes between healthy human individuals. Overall study: With ages of 18 to 49, the donors were a couple of women and a few men. Findings and caveats of the study: Roughly 5% of naive CD4 clonotypes were common to a handful of donors. Few donors restricted represented genetic and exposure-history diversity. Sequencing depth was expected to influence donor clonotype sharing.

Clones were sequenced by immunoSEQ multiplex PCR, and TCRdb holds only the in-frame ones, with some missing. Among 1.6 million or so clones listed, around 97% were seen once. Concerning this clone itself: What it binds is unknown. The same CDR3 can be traced to other DNA sequences in this sample.

This CDR3 spans 15 amino acids. With 3 bases clipped from V and 5 bases from J, the junction kept 4 bases outside the gene matches. Germline V gives CDR1 LNHDA, CDR2 SQIVND (reference sequence). This clonotype originated in a man aged 25-45 years in good health. Material for sequencing was naive CD4+ T cells sorted from blood. Regarding subset: CD45RA+ positively selected. The chain employs TRBV19 and TRBJ2-1, with 10 nucleotides matching TRBD2. CDR3 coding DNA: TGTGCCAGTAGTATGAGGACTAGCGGAGACAATGAGCAGTTCTTC. It encodes CASSMRTSGDNEQFF.